Sequencing of this TCR beta chain was carried out in a study of blood T cell repertoires in COVID-19. Study in general: T cells, B-cell-depleted T cells, or PBMCs supplied cDNA or gDNA.

Across over 20 US areas, participants ranged in age from about 18 to 90 years. In assigning cohorts, the study relied on participant-reported clinical history. Cohort 3 donors counted as recovered after two negative PCRs, clearance, or resolved symptoms. The protocol was immunoSEQ multiplex PCR, while the TCRdb copy is restricted to in-frame clones and leaves out a portion. Found here are about 220,000 clones, almost 85% of them singletons; the top ten hold roughly 15%. In germline, CDR1 is MNHEY, CDR2 SVGEGT. The CDR3 loop spans 15 amino acids. V was pared by 2 bases and J by 1 base, with 2 bases of the junction left unmatched.

The sequence came from a man aged 35-49 years who had recovered from COVID-19. The rearrangement uses TRBV6-2 or TRBV6-3 and TRBJ1-1, with 9 bases matching TRBD1. Sequencing used PBMCs or T cells enriched from blood (not recorded which). The CDR3 here is CASSYLGQGNTEAFF. The CDR3, as DNA: TGTGCCAGCAGTTACCTGGGACAGGGGAACACTGAAGCTTTCTTT.